These 3 T cell receptor beta chains share one sample of origin, sequenced in a study of T-cell memory formation after mild COVID-19. TCRdb ran MiXCR on the 5' RACE reads and lists one entry per CDR3 protein. The table records roughly 150,000 distinct CDR3 sequences, about 14% of them present only once. The sequenced sample consisted of PBMCs or a T cell subset sorted from them (not recorded which). The receptors derive from an adult woman who had mild COVID-19 (a few samples of this study predate the infection). Cell type and time point are not known.

This clonotype was detected only a few times. The V gene is TRBV5-5, the J gene TRBJ2-5; the match to TRBD2 covers 10 bases. Germline V CDR1 and CDR2: SGHKS, YYEKEE (reference sequence). This CDR3 comprises 16 residues. The junction had 7 bases not matched to a gene; V was cut back by 5 bases and J by 0 bases. The CDR3, as DNA: TGTGCCAGCAGTTATTATAGCGGGAGGTACCAAGAGACCCAGTACTTC. Its translation is CASSYYSGRYQETQYF. Looking up the rest from reference TRBV5-5 and TRBJ2-5 gives the full variable domain: DAGVTQSPTHLIKTRGQQVTLRCSPISGHKSVSWYQQVLGQGPQFIFQYYEKEERGRGNFPDRFSARQFPNYSSELNVNALLLGDSALYLCASSYYSGRYQETQYFGPGTRLLVL.

This chain links TRBV3-1 with TRBJ2-3; tentative D call: TRBD2 (5 bases). This CDR3 region has 15 residues. Germline V lookup: CDR1 LGHDT, CDR2 YNNKEL (reference sequence). V lost 1 base and J 2 bases, leaving 10 bases between the germline ends. The CDR3, as DNA: TGTGCCAGCAGCCAAGGGAGACTACACACAGATACGCAGTATTTT. It yields the protein CASSQGRLHTDTQYF.

This clonotype has a handful of counts. This CDR3 is CASSSDRGRDEQYF. The CDR3 DNA is TGCGCCAGCAGCTCGGACAGGGGCAGGGACGAGCAGTACTTC. The V and J genes are TRBV5-1 and TRBJ2-7; the match to TRBD1 covers 9 bases. From germline, CDR1 is SGHRS and CDR2 YFSETQ. CDR3 length equals 14 residues. Unmatched junction bases numbered 6, after V lost 3 bases and J lost 5 bases.